This note documents a single T cell receptor beta chain sequence. Its matching antigen is unknown. This sample is part of a study of T cells in Graves' hyperthyroidism and ophthalmopathy. Ophthalmopathy cases met thresholds of Clinical Activity Score at least 3, NOSPECS grade at least 4 and duration under 3 months. Regarding the study as a whole: Ophthalmopathy was predicted by the model a median of roughly 6.6 months ahead of onset.

The V gene lost 4 bases and the J gene lost 4 bases, with 13 bases spanning the gap. The CDR3 is 14 amino acids. From germline, CDR1 is SGHDN and CDR2 FVKESK. RNA transcripts yielded amplified TCR beta CDR3 regions. The study used the HTBI primer set for a first-round RT-PCR of the TCR CDR3. TCRdb processed the multiplex PCR reads anew with MiXCR; each CDR3 protein has one entry. The table shows 600,000 or so distinct CDR3 sequences, with roughly 15% occurring only once. The receptor comes from a woman between 50 and 59 years old with Graves' ophthalmopathy. V gene TRBV14 combines with J gene TRBJ1-1, with D perhaps matching TRBD1 (5 bases). The specimen was blood. CDR3 sequence (DNA): TGTGCCAGCAGCCGGGGCGGGGACGGCACTGAAGCTTTCTTT. Translating gives CASSRGGDGTEAFF.